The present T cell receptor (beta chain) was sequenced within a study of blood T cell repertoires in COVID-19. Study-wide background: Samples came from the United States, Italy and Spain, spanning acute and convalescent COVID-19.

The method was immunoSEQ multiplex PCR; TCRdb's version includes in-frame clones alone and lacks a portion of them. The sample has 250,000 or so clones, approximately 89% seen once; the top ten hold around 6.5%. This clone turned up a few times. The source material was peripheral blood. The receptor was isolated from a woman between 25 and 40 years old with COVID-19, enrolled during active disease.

CDR3 sequence: CATVGGTEAFF. CDR3 nucleotide sequence: TGTGCCACCGTCGGAGGCACTGAAGCTTTCTTT. This chain uses TRBV24-1 with TRBJ1-1; D unclear. The germline V gene has CDR1 KGHDR and CDR2 SFDVKD. V was cut by 9 bases and J by 4 bases, with 8 bases left in between. The CDR3 covers 11 residues.